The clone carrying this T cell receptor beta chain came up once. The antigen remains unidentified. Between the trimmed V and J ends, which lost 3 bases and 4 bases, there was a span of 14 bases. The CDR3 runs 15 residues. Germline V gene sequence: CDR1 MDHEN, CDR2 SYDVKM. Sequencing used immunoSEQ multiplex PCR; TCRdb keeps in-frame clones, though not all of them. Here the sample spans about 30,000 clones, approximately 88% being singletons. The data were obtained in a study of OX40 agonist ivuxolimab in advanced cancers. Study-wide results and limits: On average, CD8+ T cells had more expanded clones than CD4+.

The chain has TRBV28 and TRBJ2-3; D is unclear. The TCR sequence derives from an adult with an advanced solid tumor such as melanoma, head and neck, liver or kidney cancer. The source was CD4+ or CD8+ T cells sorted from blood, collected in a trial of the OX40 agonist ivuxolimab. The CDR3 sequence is CASSLWAGRADTQYF. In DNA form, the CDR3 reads TGTGCCAGCAGTTTGTGGGCAGGTCGGGCAGATACGCAGTATTTT.